The 26 T cell receptor beta chains presented below share a single source sample, sequenced in a study of blood T cell repertoires in COVID-19. Assay: immunoSEQ multiplex PCR; the TCRdb copy retains only in-frame clones and omits some. The table includes fewer than 55,000 clones, roughly 89% detected once. The source material was peripheral blood. The receptors were gathered from a man aged 50-60 years with acute or convalescent COVID-19.

This rearrangement joins TRBV28 to TRBJ1-1; 9 bases match TRBD1. Germline V CDR1 and CDR2: MDHEN, SYDVKM. V shed 4 bases and J 0 bases; nucleotides not matched to a gene: 3. There are 15 residues in the CDR3. CDR3 region: CASSSQGALNTEAFF. CDR3 nucleotides: TGTGCCAGCAGTTCACAGGGGGCCCTGAACACTGAAGCTTTCTTT.

The J gene is TRBJ2-1, the V gene TRBV5-6; maybe TRBD2 (6 bases). This CDR3 contains 17 residues. V was trimmed by 4 bases and J by 7 bases, leaving 24 bases between them. Germline loops: CDR1 SGHDT, CDR2 YYEEEE. The CDR3 DNA follows: TGTGCCAGCAGCCAATCCCGACCCGACCCGGCGGGGAATGAGCAGTTCTTC. Its protein product is CASSQSRPDPAGNEQFF.

The gene calls are TRBV6-2 or TRBV6-3 and TRBJ1-3; D possibly corresponds to TRBD1 (5 bases). V lost 2 bases and J lost 0, with 23 bases in between. Looked up from germline, CDR1 is MNHEY and CDR2 is SVGEGT. The CDR3 is made up of 20 amino acids. The CDR3 nucleotides are TGTGCCAGCAGTTACGAGAGGCGGGGGATATACAGCGTCTCTGGAAACACCATATATTTT. This encodes CASSYERRGIYSVSGNTIYF.

V usage is TRBV7-6 and J usage is TRBJ2-1, with a weak D call TRBD1 (6 bases). There are 15 residues in the CDR3. V was shortened by 2 bases and J by 4 bases, with 12 bases between the two germline ends. The germline CDR1 and CDR2 sequences are SGHVS and FNYEAQ. This CDR3 is CASSLTGTLYNEQFF. For the CDR3, the DNA is TGTGCCAGCAGCTTAACCGGGACACTTTACAATGAGCAGTTCTTC.

The chain recombines TRBV15 with TRBJ2-3; 16 bases match TRBD2. The CDR3 spans 21 residues. Unmatched junction bases numbered 14, after V lost 1 base and J lost 4 bases. Germline V gives CDR1 LNHNV, CDR2 YYDKDF (reference sequence). The CDR3 nucleotides read TGTGCCACCAGCAGAGGGTTGGGACTAGCGGGGGGGCGTGGGGTCCCAGATACGCAGTATTTT. As protein: CATSRGLGLAGGRGVPDTQYF.

The chain is built from TRBV24-1 and TRBJ2-7, with D tentatively TRBD1 (6 bases). The V and J ends lost 3 bases and 2 bases respectively, with 13 bases between them. This CDR3 has 15 residues. Germline CDR1 is KGHDR and CDR2 is SFDVKD. The CDR3 region is CATSDPRDITYEQYF. The CDR3 DNA sequence: TGTGCCACCAGTGATCCCCGGGACATTACCTACGAGCAGTACTTC.

This chain joins TRBV3-1 (or the pseudogene TRBV3-2) and TRBJ2-5; D is ambiguous. V was cut by 6 bases and J by 0 bases, with 11 bases left in between. The CDR3 covers 14 residues. Germline CDR1 and CDR2: LGHDT and YNNKEL (reference sequence). DNA for the CDR3: TGTGCCAGCAGGCCCACATTGTACCAAGAGACCCAGTACTTC. Translating gives CASRPTLYQETQYF.

This clone was seen only once. V gene TRBV27 combines with J gene TRBJ2-5; weak D call: TRBD2 (7 bases). The CDR3 consists of 14 residues. The germline gives CDR1 MNHEY, CDR2 SMNVEV (reference sequence). Trimming shortened V by 3 bases and J by 5 bases, and 13 bases separated the two germline ends. The CDR3 here is CASSFIRGGETQYF. DNA for the CDR3: TGTGCCAGCAGTTTCATCAGGGGAGGGGAGACCCAGTACTTC.

J is TRBJ1-6 and V is TRBV30; 11 bases align to TRBD1. This CDR3 comprises 11 residues. After removal of 1 base from V and 19 bases from J, the junction contained 3 bases not matched to a gene. Per germline, CDR1 GTSNPN and CDR2 SVGIG (reference sequence). Here the CDR3 reads CAWSGGDRGHF. The CDR3 nucleotides are TGTGCCTGGAGTGGCGGGGACAGGGGGCACTTT.

The chain links TRBV27 to TRBJ1-2; 10 bases map to TRBD1. The ends lost 7 bases at V and 8 bases at J; junction bases unmatched: 10. The CDR3 loop spans 14 amino acids. The germline V gene encodes CDR1 MNHEY and CDR2 SMNVEV (reference sequence). CDR3 in amino acids: CASKGWDRGGGYTF. CDR3 DNA sequence: TGTGCCAGCAAGGGTTGGGACAGGGGAGGAGGCTACACCTTC.

This chain joins TRBV11-2 and TRBJ2-7; D not certain. V was cut by 5 bases and J by 3 bases, with 8 bases left in between. This CDR3 is 12 amino acids long. Looked up from germline, CDR1 is SGHAT and CDR2 is FQNNGV. In DNA, the CDR3 is TGTGCCAGCAGCCGGAACTACTACGAGCAGTACTTC. Amino acids: CASSRNYYEQYF.

The J gene is TRBJ2-5, the V gene TRBV4-3; 8 bases fit TRBD1. CDR1 and CDR2 from the germline V gene are LGHNA and YSLEER. V lost 4 bases to trimming and J lost 2 bases; unmatched junction nucleotides: 3. CDR3 size: 14 residues. The CDR3 bases are TGCGCCAGCAGCCGGACAGGGAAACAAGAGACCCAGTACTTC. It specifies CASSRTGKQETQYF.

This rearrangement joins TRBV28 to TRBJ2-4, with 8 bases matching TRBD2. V trimming: 6 bases; J trimming: 4 bases; junction bases outside the gene matches: 2. Germline CDR1 MDHEN, CDR2 SYDVKM. The CDR3 consists of 13 residues. The CDR3 reads CASSPGGKNIQYF. DNA for the CDR3: TGTGCCAGCAGCCCGGGGGGGAAAAACATTCAGTACTTC.

V usage is TRBV24-1 and J usage is TRBJ1-2; D gene uncertain. Trimming removed 0 bases at V and 0 bases at J, with 13 bases between. Germline CDR1 and CDR2: KGHDR and SFDVKD. The CDR3 has 17 amino acids. CDR3 region: CATSDLDLSSANYGYTF. The CDR3 DNA reads as TGTGCCACCAGTGATTTGGATTTAAGCAGCGCTAACTATGGCTACACCTTC.

This clone was observed a few times. The chain employs TRBV7-6 and TRBJ2-2, with 9 bases identical to TRBD1. The germline gives CDR1 SGHVS, CDR2 FNYEAQ. V trimming: 5 bases; J trimming: 7 bases; junction bases outside the gene matches: 8. The CDR3 is 15 amino acids. The CDR3, as DNA: TGTGCCAGCAGCAACAGGGGGCGTCGAGACGGGGAGCTGTTTTTT. Its translation is CASSNRGRRDGELFF. Looking up the rest from reference TRBV7-6 and TRBJ2-2 gives the full variable domain: GAGVSQSPRYKVTKRGQDVALRCDPISGHVSLYWYRQALGQGPEFLTYFNYEAQQDKSGLPNDRFSAERPEGSISTLTIQRTEQRDSAMYRCASSNRGRRDGELFFGEGSRLTVL.

The rearrangement links TRBV5-4 to TRBJ2-2, with 8 positions matching TRBD2. Trimming took 5 bases from V and 7 from J; bases not matched to a gene: 10. Germline CDR1 reads SGHNT; CDR2 reads YYREEE (reference sequence). The CDR3 covers 15 residues. CDR3 residues: CASSPHREGIGELFF. The CDR3 DNA is TGTGCCAGCAGTCCTCACCGGGAGGGTATCGGGGAGCTGTTTTTT. The full variable domain, in which reference TRBV5-4 and TRBJ2-2 provide the parts outside the CDR3, is ETGVTQSPTHLIKTRGQQVTLRCSSQSGHNTVSWYQQALGQGPQFIFQYYREEENGRGNFPPRFSGLQFPNYSSELNVNALELDDSALYLCASSPHREGIGELFFGEGSRLTVL.

The rearrangement links TRBV27 to TRBJ2-7; possibly TRBD2 for D (5 bases). Germline V gene sequence: CDR1 MNHEY, CDR2 SMNVEV (reference sequence). The CDR3 is made up of 12 amino acids. Trimming took off 8 bases at V and 3 bases at J, with 11 bases between the two ends. The CDR3 DNA is TGTGCCAGCCGAGGGATCGACTACGAGCAGTACTTC. Its translation: CASRGIDYEQYF.

The chain recombines TRBV5-1 with TRBJ1-2; D call uncertain. The CDR3 totals 14 residues. Germline lookup yields CDR1 SGHRS and CDR2 YFSETQ. Trimming shortened V by 0 bases and J by 4 bases, and 10 bases separated the two germline ends. In DNA, the CDR3 is TGCGCCAGCAGCTTGGCCGGGAATCTCTATGGCTACACCTTC. Protein: CASSLAGNLYGYTF.

The rearrangement uses TRBV11-3 and TRBJ2-1; no clear D gene. The CDR3 has 15 amino acids. Germline CDR1 reads SGHNT; CDR2 reads YENEEA. V lost 0 bases and J 9 bases, leaving 15 bases between the germline ends. The CDR3: CASSLDSLFPTEQFF. The CDR3 bases are TGTGCCAGCAGCTTAGATAGCCTCTTTCCGACTGAGCAGTTCTTC.

The V gene is TRBV7-9, the J gene TRBJ2-7; possibly TRBD2 for D (6 bases). The ends were cut back, 5 bases at V and 4 bases at J, with 15 bases in the middle. The CDR3 has 14 amino acids. Per the germline V gene, CDR1 is SEHNR and CDR2 is FQNEAQ (reference sequence). This CDR3 reads CASSKGLPSYEQYF. Here the CDR3 DNA reads TGTGCCAGCAGCAAGGGACTGCCGTCTTACGAGCAGTACTTC.

The chain employs TRBV15 and TRBJ2-3; 11 nucleotides align to TRBD1. This CDR3 spans 15 amino acids. From germline, CDR1 is LNHNV and CDR2 YYDKDF (reference sequence). V shed 5 bases, J shed 6 bases, and the junction held 7 bases outside the gene matches. Here the CDR3 DNA reads TGTGCCACCAGCGAAGGGACAGGGGGAAGGGATACGCAGTATTTT. Translated, it gives CATSEGTGGRDTQYF.

The chain couples TRBV12-3 or TRBV12-4 to TRBJ2-3; possible D gene TRBD2, 6 bases. V dropped 2 bases and J dropped 9 bases, with 9 bases sitting between them. The CDR3 length is 12 residues. CDR3 in DNA: TGTGCCAGCAGTTTATGGGGGGAGACGCAGTATTTT. As protein: CASSLWGETQYF.

The chain employs TRBV2 and TRBJ1-1, with D possibly matching TRBD1 (5 bases). CDR3 length: 14 amino acids. Germline lookup yields CDR1 SNHLY and CDR2 FYNNEI. V lost 7 bases, J lost 0 bases, and 12 bases lay in between. CDR3 in amino acids: CASKGHSMNTEAFF. CDR3 bases: TGTGCCAGCAAAGGACACTCAATGAACACTGAAGCTTTCTTT.

This sequence joins TRBV5-6 and TRBJ2-7; D remains unclear. The germline V gene encodes CDR1 SGHDT and CDR2 YYEEEE. V was pared by 2 bases and J by 2 bases, with 11 bases between. CDR3 length: 14 residues. The CDR3: CASSFTESTYEQYF. The CDR3 DNA sequence: TGTGCCAGCAGCTTCACAGAGAGTACCTACGAGCAGTACTTC.

This chain connects TRBV10-3 to TRBJ2-3; D may be TRBD2 (6 bases). V lost 6 bases and J 2 bases, leaving 9 bases between the germline ends. Germline V CDR1 and CDR2: ENHRY, SYGVKD. The CDR3 has 13 amino acids. The CDR3 loop reads CAIRGGDTDTQYF. CDR3 sequence (DNA): TGTGCCATCAGAGGCGGGGACACAGATACGCAGTATTTT.

The chain is built from TRBV19 and TRBJ1-2; TRBD1 is a possible D gene (6 bases). CDR1 and CDR2 (germline): LNHDA, SQIVND (reference sequence). The CDR3 loop spans 15 amino acids. The V and J ends lost 5 bases and 5 bases respectively, with 18 bases between them. The CDR3 DNA is TGTGCCAGTAGTGCCGACAGGTCCTACCTTTATGGCTACACCTTC. It codes for CASSADRSYLYGYTF.